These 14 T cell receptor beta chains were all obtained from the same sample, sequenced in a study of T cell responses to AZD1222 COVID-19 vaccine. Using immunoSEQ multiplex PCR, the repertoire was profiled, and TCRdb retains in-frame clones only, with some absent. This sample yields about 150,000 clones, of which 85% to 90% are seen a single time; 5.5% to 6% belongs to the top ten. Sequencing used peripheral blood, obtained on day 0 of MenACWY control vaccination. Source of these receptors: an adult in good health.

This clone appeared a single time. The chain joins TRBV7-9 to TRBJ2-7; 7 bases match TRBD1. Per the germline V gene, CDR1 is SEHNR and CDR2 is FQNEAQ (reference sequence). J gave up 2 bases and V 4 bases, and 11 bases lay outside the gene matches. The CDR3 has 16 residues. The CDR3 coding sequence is TGTGCCAGCAGCTCTACGACAGGGCCACTAACCTACGAGCAGTACGTC. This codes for CASSSTTGPLTYEQYV.

In DNA form, the CDR3 reads TGCGCCAGCAGCCCTACAGGGGAAACTAATGAAAAACTGTTTTTT. Its protein is CASSPTGETNEKLFF. This sequence joins TRBV5-1 and TRBJ1-4; 7 bases align to TRBD1. The CDR3 covers 15 residues. CDR1 and CDR2 from the germline V gene are SGHRS and YFSETQ. The V and J ends lost 4 bases and 1 base, in that order; junction bases with no gene match: 4.

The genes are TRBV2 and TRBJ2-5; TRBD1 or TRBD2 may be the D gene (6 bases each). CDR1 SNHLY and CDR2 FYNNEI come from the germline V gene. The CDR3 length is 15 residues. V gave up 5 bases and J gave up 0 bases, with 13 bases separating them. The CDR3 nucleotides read TGTGCCAGCAGTAGAGGAGGGGGAAACCAAGAGACCCAGTACTTC. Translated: CASSRGGGNQETQYF.

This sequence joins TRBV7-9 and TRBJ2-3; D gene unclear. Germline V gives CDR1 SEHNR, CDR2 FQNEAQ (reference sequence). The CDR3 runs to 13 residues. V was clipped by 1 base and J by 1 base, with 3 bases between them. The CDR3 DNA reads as TGTGCCAGCAGCTTAGTTCGCACAGATACGCAGTATTTT. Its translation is CASSLVRTDTQYF.

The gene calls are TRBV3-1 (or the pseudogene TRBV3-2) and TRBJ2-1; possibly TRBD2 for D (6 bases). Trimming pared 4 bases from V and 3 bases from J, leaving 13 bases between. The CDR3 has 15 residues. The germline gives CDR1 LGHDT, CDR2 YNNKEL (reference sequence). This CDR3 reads CASSRGLASYNEQFF. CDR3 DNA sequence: TGTGCCAGCAGCCGGGGACTCGCCAGCTACAATGAGCAGTTCTTC.

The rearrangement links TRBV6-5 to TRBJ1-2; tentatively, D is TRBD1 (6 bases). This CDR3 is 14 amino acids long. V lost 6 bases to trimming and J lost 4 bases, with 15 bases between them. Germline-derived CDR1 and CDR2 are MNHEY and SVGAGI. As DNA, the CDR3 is TGTGCCAGCAGCTCGGAGCGGGGGGCCTATGGCTACACCTTC. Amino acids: CASSSERGAYGYTF.

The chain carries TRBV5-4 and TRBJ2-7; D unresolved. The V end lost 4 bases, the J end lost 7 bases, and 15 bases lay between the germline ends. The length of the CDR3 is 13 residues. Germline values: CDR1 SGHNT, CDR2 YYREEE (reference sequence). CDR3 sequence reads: CASSHPELREQYV. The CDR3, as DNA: TGTGCCAGCAGCCACCCGGAGTTGAGGGAGCAGTACGTC.

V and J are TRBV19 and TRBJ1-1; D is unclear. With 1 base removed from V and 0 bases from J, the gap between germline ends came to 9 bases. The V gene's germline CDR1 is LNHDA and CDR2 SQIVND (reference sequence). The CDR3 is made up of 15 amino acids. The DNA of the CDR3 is TGTGCCAGTAGTATAGTAGACACCATGAACACTGAAGCTTTCTTT. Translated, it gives CASSIVDTMNTEAFF. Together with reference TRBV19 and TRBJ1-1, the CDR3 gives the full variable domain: DGGITQSPKYLFRKEGQNVTLSCEQNLNHDAMYWYRQDPGQGLRLIYYSQIVNDFQKGDIAEGYSVSREKKESFPLTVTSAQKNPTAFYLCASSIVDTMNTEAFFGQGTRLTVV.

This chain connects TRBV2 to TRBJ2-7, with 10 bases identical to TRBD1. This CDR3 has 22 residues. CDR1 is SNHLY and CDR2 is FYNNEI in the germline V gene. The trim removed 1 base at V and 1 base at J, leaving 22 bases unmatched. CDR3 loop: CASSEGSVRTGGISYISYEQYF. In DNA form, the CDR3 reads TGTGCCAGCAGTGAAGGTTCCGTACGGACAGGGGGAATCTCGTATATTTCCTACGAGCAGTACTTC.

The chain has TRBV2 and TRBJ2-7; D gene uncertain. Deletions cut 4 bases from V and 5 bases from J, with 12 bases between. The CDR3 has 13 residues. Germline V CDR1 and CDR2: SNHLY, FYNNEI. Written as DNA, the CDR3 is TGTGCCAGCAGTGGGAGAACTGGCGACGAGCAGTACTTC. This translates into CASSGRTGDEQYF.

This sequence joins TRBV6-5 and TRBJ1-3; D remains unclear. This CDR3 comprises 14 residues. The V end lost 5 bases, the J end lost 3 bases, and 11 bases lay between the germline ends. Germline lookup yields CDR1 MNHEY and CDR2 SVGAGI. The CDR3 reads CASSPTTVGNTIYF. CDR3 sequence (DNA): TGTGCCAGCAGTCCCACAACTGTTGGAAACACCATATATTTT.

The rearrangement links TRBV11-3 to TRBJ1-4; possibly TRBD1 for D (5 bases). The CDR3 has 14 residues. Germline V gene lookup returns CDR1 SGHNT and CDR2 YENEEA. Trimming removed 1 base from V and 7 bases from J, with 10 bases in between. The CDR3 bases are TGTGCCAGCAGCTTAGGAGGGGCTGGTGAAAAACTGTTTTTT. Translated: CASSLGGAGEKLFF.

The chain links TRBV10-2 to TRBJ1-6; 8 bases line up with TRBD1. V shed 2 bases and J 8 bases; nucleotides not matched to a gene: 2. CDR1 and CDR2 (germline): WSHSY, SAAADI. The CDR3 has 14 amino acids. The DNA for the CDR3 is TGCGCCAGCAGTGAGCCAGGGGGCGATTCACCCCTCCACTTT. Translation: CASSEPGGDSPLHF.

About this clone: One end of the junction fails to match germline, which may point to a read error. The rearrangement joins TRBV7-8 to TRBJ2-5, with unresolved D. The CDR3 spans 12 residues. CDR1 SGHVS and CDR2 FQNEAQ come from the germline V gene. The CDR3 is CASRHYQESQYF. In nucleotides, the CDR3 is TGTGCCAGCCGTCACTACCAAGAGTCCCAGTACTTC.